This T cell receptor beta chain was observed in a study of T cell changes during pregnancy in multiple sclerosis. The CDR3 has 14 residues. V gave up 4 bases and J gave up 6 bases, with 13 bases separating them. Germline V gene data show CDR1 as LNHDA and CDR2 as SQIVND (reference sequence). Here immunoSEQ multiplex PCR was the method, and the copy in TCRdb shows in-frame clones only, minus some. The sample has about 130,000 clones, around 95% seen once; the top ten hold around 0.46%. Sequences were derived from peripheral blood, sampled after pregnancy. V is TRBV19 and J is TRBJ1-5, with D possibly matching TRBD1 (5 bases). The receptor comes from a female donor with multiple sclerosis, enrolled in a pregnancy study. This CDR3 is CASSTGGMTQPQHF. The CDR3 DNA sequence: TGTGCCAGTAGTACCGGGGGGATGACTCAGCCCCAGCATTTT.